Listed here are 26 T cell receptor beta chains from one sample, sequenced in a study of blood T cell repertoires in COVID-19. Clones were sequenced by immunoSEQ multiplex PCR, and TCRdb holds only the in-frame ones, with some missing. Of under 150,000 clones in the sample, 70% to 80% are singletons; the top ten hold approximately 9%. Input material: peripheral blood. The source is a woman in her fifties or sixties with active or convalescent COVID-19.

By share of the sample, this clone is medium-sized. The CDR3 region has the DNA TGTGCCAGCAGCGCCGGGACAGGGAACTATGGCTACACCTTC. It encodes CASSAGTGNYGYTF. The V call is TRBV7-9, the J call TRBJ1-2; 9 bases align to TRBD1. The CDR3 has 14 amino acids. The V gene end was trimmed by 5 bases and the J gene end by 2 bases; junction bases not matched to a gene: 3. Germline CDR1 is SEHNR and CDR2 is FQNEAQ (reference sequence).

The rearrangement uses TRBV4-2 and TRBJ2-1; TRBD2 might be the D (5 bases). V lost 1 base and J 2 bases, leaving 12 bases between the germline ends. Germline CDR1 and CDR2: LGHNA and YNFKEQ. The CDR3 contains 16 residues. The CDR3 sequence: CASSQVGLATYNEQFF. The CDR3, as DNA: TGTGCCAGCAGCCAAGTGGGCCTAGCAACCTACAATGAGCAGTTCTTC.

This clone has just one count. The rearrangement uses TRBV23-1 and TRBJ1-5; 7 bases are shared with TRBD1. TRBV23-1 is reported as an ORF; its role is uncertain. The length of the CDR3 is 15 residues. V dropped 5 bases and J dropped 3; count of bases not matched to a gene: 7. CDR3 in amino acids: CASSMDRPFNQPQHF. For the CDR3, the DNA is TGCGCCAGCAGTATGGACAGGCCTTTCAATCAGCCCCAGCATTTT.

Comment on this clone: Sequence at one end of the junction differs from germline and may be a read error. The chain carries TRBV7-7 and TRBJ1-4, with D possibly being TRBD1 (6 bases). CDR1 SSHAT and CDR2 FNYEAQ come from the germline V gene (reference sequence). The length of the CDR3 is 14 residues. CDR3 sequence: CASSLNPGDEKLFF. In nucleotides, the CDR3 is TGTGCTAGCAGCTTAAATCCAGGGGACGAAAAACTGTTTTTT.

This chain joins TRBV7-9 and TRBJ1-1; 7 bases align to TRBD1. Germline lookup yields CDR1 SEHNR and CDR2 FQNEAQ (reference sequence). The CDR3 is 15 amino acids. J lost 1 base, V lost 5 bases, and 7 bases had no gene match. CDR3 amino acids: CASSLYSGGNTEAFF. CDR3 bases: TGTGCCAGCAGCCTCTACTCAGGGGGGAACACTGAAGCTTTCTTT.

V gene TRBV28 combines with J gene TRBJ1-2; a weak D match, TRBD1 (6 bases). The CDR3 totals 13 residues. In germline, CDR1 is MDHEN, CDR2 SYDVKM. Trimming took off 7 bases at V and 4 bases at J, with 13 bases between the two ends. In DNA, the CDR3 is TGTGCCAGCACCCAGGGGCGAGGCTATGGCTACACCTTC. As protein: CASTQGRGYGYTF.

The rearrangement uses TRBV4-1 and TRBJ1-4; 9 bases line up with TRBD1. This CDR3 region has 15 residues. V trimming: 3 bases; J trimming: 5 bases; junction bases outside the gene matches: 4. Per germline, CDR1 MGHRA and CDR2 YSYEKL. The DNA for the CDR3 is TGCGCCAGCAGCCAGGCCGGGACAGGGAATGAAAAACTGTTTTTT. Translated, it gives CASSQAGTGNEKLFF.

This chain joins TRBV14 and TRBJ1-3; D is undetermined. CDR1 and CDR2 (germline): SGHDN, FVKESK. V dropped 3 bases and J dropped 0 bases, with 12 bases sitting between them. The CDR3 sequence is 16 residues long. CDR3 sequence reads: CASSHRQETSGNTIYF. The CDR3 DNA is TGTGCCAGCAGCCACCGGCAGGAAACCTCTGGAAACACCATATATTTT.

There are a few counts of this clone. This same CDR3 is encoded by further DNA sequences in the sample. This rearrangement joins TRBV28 to TRBJ1-3, with 7 bases fitting TRBD1. Trimming at V came to 4 bases and at J to 0 bases, leaving 3 bases not matched to a gene. Germline CDR1 is MDHEN and CDR2 is SYDVKM. CDR3 length equals 15 residues. The CDR3 loop is CASSSGGSSGNTIYF. CDR3 sequence (DNA): TGTGCCAGCAGTTCAGGGGGGAGCTCTGGAAACACCATATATTTT.

The chain joins TRBV2 to TRBJ1-1; tentatively, D is TRBD1 (5 bases). With 11 bases removed from V and 3 bases from J, the gap between germline ends came to 19 bases. Germline V gene lookup returns CDR1 SNHLY and CDR2 FYNNEI. CDR3 length: 14 residues. The DNA of the CDR3 is TGTGCCCACACCACCGGCGGGGGGGACACTGAAGCTTTCTTT. The encoded protein is CAHTTGGGDTEAFF.

The count of this clone is one. This chain links TRBV3-1 (or the pseudogene TRBV3-2) with TRBJ2-1; TRBD2 matches at 8 bases. The CDR3 is 16 amino acids. J gave up 8 bases and V 4 bases, and 13 bases lay outside the gene matches. CDR1 and CDR2 from the germline V gene are LGHDT and YNNKEL (reference sequence). For the CDR3, the DNA is TGTGCCAGCAGCCCTTTCTCCGGGACTAGTATTTATGAGCAGTTCTTC. Encoded protein: CASSPFSGTSIYEQFF.

This chain links TRBV9 with TRBJ1-3; D ambiguous. This CDR3 has 15 residues. CDR1 and CDR2 (germline): SGDLS, YYNGEE. Trimming left V 2 bases short and J 2 bases short, with 11 bases between. CDR3 nucleotides: TGTGCCAGCAGCGTCGACACCTATACTGGAAACACCATATATTTT. It specifies CASSVDTYTGNTIYF.

This clone has only a few counts. The same CDR3 can be traced to other DNA sequences in this sample. The V gene is TRBV3-1 (or the pseudogene TRBV3-2), the J gene TRBJ1-5; D may be TRBD1 (6 bases). The CDR3 runs to 13 residues. Germline CDR1 and CDR2: LGHDT and YNNKEL (reference sequence). Trimming shortened V by 4 bases and J by 5 bases, and 9 bases separated the two germline ends. CDR3 amino acids: CASSLQGDQPQHF. CDR3 in DNA: TGTGCCAGCAGCCTACAGGGAGATCAGCCCCAGCATTTT.

The J gene is TRBJ1-2, the V gene TRBV2; D is undetermined. The V and J ends lost 4 bases and 4 bases respectively, with 13 bases between them. The length of the CDR3 is 14 residues. Germline V lookup: CDR1 SNHLY, CDR2 FYNNEI. The DNA of the CDR3 is TGTGCCAGCAGTGTCGAGGCCCGGTTCTATGGCTACACCTTC. It specifies CASSVEARFYGYTF.

The gene calls are TRBV7-9 and TRBJ1-6; the D is unclear. There are 15 residues in the CDR3. Per the germline V gene, CDR1 is SEHNR and CDR2 is FQNEAQ (reference sequence). Trimming shortened V by 1 base and J by 7 bases, and 11 bases separated the two germline ends. The CDR3 region is CASSLGPALNSPLHF. CDR3 nucleotide sequence: TGTGCCAGCAGCTTAGGGCCAGCGTTAAATTCACCCCTCCACTTT. The entire variable domain, with the rest obtained from reference TRBV7-9 and TRBJ1-6, is as follows: DTGVSQNPRHKITKRGQNVTFRCDPISEHNRLYWYRQTLGQGPEFLTYFQNEAQLEKSRLLSDRFSAERPKGSFSTLEIQRTEQGDSAMYLCASSLGPALNSPLHFGNGTRLTVT.

The chain combines TRBV3-1 (or the pseudogene TRBV3-2) with TRBJ1-4; no firm D call. This CDR3 is built from 14 residues. Looked up from germline, CDR1 is LGHDT and CDR2 is YNNKEL (reference sequence). Trimming cost V 0 bases and J 7 bases, with 9 bases left between them. For the CDR3, the DNA is TGTGCCAGCAGCCAAGATTGGAACAGTGAAAAACTGTTTTTT. Translating it yields CASSQDWNSEKLFF.

V and J are TRBV29-1 and TRBJ1-1; 8 nucleotides agree with TRBD1. With 6 bases clipped from V and 3 bases from J, the junction kept 6 bases outside the gene matches. The germline V gene has CDR1 SQVTM and CDR2 ANQGSEA. This CDR3 has 13 amino acids. The CDR3: CSVRTGSDTEAFF. The CDR3 DNA reads as TGCAGCGTCAGGACAGGGAGCGACACTGAAGCTTTCTTT.

This chain links TRBV11-2 with TRBJ1-3; 9 bases are a match to TRBD1. V was pared by 5 bases and J by 8 bases, with 10 bases of the junction left unmatched. The CDR3 has 15 amino acids. CDR1 is SGHAT and CDR2 is FQNNGV in the germline V gene. The CDR3 loop is CASSRDGDREDTIYF. Here the CDR3 DNA reads TGTGCCAGCAGCCGAGACGGGGACAGGGAAGACACCATATATTTT.

The chain employs TRBV2 and TRBJ1-2; D possibly corresponds to TRBD1 (6 bases). V was shortened by 5 bases and J by 0 bases, with 10 bases between the two germline ends. Germline V CDR1 and CDR2: SNHLY, FYNNEI. The CDR3 has 14 amino acids. CDR3 sequence: CASSFGQTNYGYTF. The CDR3 DNA follows: TGTGCCAGCAGTTTTGGACAGACTAACTATGGCTACACCTTC.

This clone was observed a few times. This sequence joins TRBV12-2 and TRBJ2-2; the table's D call of TRBD2 was not tested on the DNA. TRBV12-2 is listed as a pseudogene. This CDR3 comprises 18 residues. The chain's CDR3 is CASRPSLARMRNTGELFF. CDR3 nucleotide sequence: TGTGCAAGTCGCCCTTCACTAGCGCGCATGCGGAACACCGGGGAGCTGTTTTTT.

The genes are TRBV2 and TRBJ1-1; TRBD1 is a possible D gene (5 bases). In germline, CDR1 is SNHLY, CDR2 FYNNEI. This CDR3 contains 15 residues. V shed 6 bases and J shed 0 bases, with 14 bases lying between them. The CDR3 region has the DNA TGTGCCAGCAGGAAAAGGGGCGAAATGAACACTGAAGCTTTCTTT. Protein sequence: CASRKRGEMNTEAFF.

V usage is TRBV11-2 and J usage is TRBJ2-3, with 8 bases identical to TRBD2. V dropped 2 bases and J dropped 5; count of bases not matched to a gene: 9. Germline V lookup: CDR1 SGHAT, CDR2 FQNNGV. CDR3 length: 16 amino acids. CDR3 sequence reads: CASSLRQRGRIDTQYF. The CDR3 DNA reads as TGTGCCAGCAGCTTACGGCAGCGGGGGCGAATAGATACGCAGTATTTT.

In DNA form, the CDR3 reads TGTGCCAGCAGCTTAATGGGGGGGAACACTGAAGCTTTCTTT. This codes for CASSLMGGNTEAFF. The V and J genes are TRBV7-3 and TRBJ1-1; D may be TRBD1 (5 bases). From germline, CDR1 is SGHTA and CDR2 FQGTGA. V lost 1 base to trimming and J lost 1 base, with 7 bases between them. CDR3 length equals 14 residues.

The chain recombines TRBV10-3 with TRBJ1-4; 10 nucleotides agree with TRBD1. V gave up 4 bases and J gave up 7 bases; unmatched junction bases: 0. There are 13 residues in the CDR3. Germline V CDR1 and CDR2: ENHRY, SYGVKD. This chain's CDR3 is CAISGTGGEKLFF. CDR3 DNA: TGTGCCATCAGTGGGACAGGGGGTGAAAAACTGTTTTTT.

V usage is TRBV11-2 and J usage is TRBJ2-1; D unresolved. CDR1 and CDR2 from the germline V gene are SGHAT and FQNNGV. The germline V and J ends were trimmed by 3 bases and 13 bases, with 13 bases remaining between them. This CDR3 is 12 amino acids long. CDR3 in DNA: TGTGCCAGCAGCTTGCGAAGTACGGTTCAGTTCTTC. Its protein is CASSLRSTVQFF.

This chain connects TRBV7-2 to TRBJ1-1; possibly TRBD1 for D (5 bases). This CDR3 is 16 amino acids long. Germline V gene lookup returns CDR1 SGHTA and CDR2 FQGNSA. Trimming cost V 2 bases and J 0 bases, with 13 bases left between them. The CDR3 coding sequence is TGTGCCAGCAGCTTAAGGGGAGGAGGGATGAACACTGAAGCTTTCTTT. Translation: CASSLRGGGMNTEAFF. Full variable domain (remainder filled in from reference TRBV7-2 and TRBJ1-1): GAGVSQSPSNKVTEKGKDVELRCDPISGHTALYWYRQSLGQGLEFLIYFQGNSAPDKSGLPSDRFSAERTGGSVSTLTIQRTQQEDSAVYLCASSLRGGGMNTEAFFGQGTRLTVV.